Ten or more counts support the clone carrying this TCR beta chain. This entry is derived from a study of T cells after yellow fever vaccination. TCRdb recomputed calls from the 5' RACE reads with MiXCR, one row per CDR3 protein. This repertoire shows 150,000 to 200,000 distinct CDR3 sequences, 9.3% found once; its top ten account for around 33%. Germline CDR1 MNHEY, CDR2 SVGAGI. V was cut by 2 bases and J by 2 bases, with 9 bases left in between. The CDR3 loop spans 14 amino acids. The material sequenced was CD8+ T cells sorted from PBMCs, taken 45 days after the yellow fever booster vaccination. This clonotype was obtained from a young man who received the YFV17D yellow fever vaccine. The gene calls are TRBV6-5 and TRBJ1-1; D remains ambiguous. The CDR3 spells CASSYATVNTEAFF. The DNA for the CDR3 is TGTGCCAGCAGTTACGCCACAGTTAACACTGAAGCTTTCTTT.